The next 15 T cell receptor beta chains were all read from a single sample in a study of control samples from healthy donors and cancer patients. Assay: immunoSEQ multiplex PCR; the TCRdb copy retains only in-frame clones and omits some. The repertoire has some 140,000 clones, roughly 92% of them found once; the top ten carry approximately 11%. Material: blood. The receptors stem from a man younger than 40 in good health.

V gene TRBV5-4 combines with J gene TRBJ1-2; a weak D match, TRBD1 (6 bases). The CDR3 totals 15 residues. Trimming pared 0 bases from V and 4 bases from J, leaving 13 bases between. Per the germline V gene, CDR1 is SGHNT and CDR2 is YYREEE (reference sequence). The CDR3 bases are TGTGCCAGCAGCTTGGAAGGGGGTAGGTTCTATGGCTACACCTTC. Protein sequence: CASSLEGGRFYGYTF.

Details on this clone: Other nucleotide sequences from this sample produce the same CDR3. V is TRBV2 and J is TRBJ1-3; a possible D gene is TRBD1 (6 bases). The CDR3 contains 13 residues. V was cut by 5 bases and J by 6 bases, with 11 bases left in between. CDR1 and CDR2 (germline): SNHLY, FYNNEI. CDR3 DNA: TGTGCCAGCAGTCTGAACAGGGTAAACACCATATATTTT. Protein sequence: CASSLNRVNTIYF.

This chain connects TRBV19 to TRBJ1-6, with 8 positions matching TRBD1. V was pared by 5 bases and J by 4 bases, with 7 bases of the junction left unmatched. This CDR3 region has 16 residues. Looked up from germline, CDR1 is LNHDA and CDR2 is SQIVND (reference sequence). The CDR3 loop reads CASSYRDRSYNSPLHF. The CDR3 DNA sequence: TGTGCCAGTAGTTACCGGGACAGGTCGTATAATTCACCCCTCCACTTT. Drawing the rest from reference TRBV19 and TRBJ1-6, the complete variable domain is DGGITQSPKYLFRKEGQNVTLSCEQNLNHDAMYWYRQDPGQGLRLIYYSQIVNDFQKGDIAEGYSVSREKKESFPLTVTSAQKNPTAFYLCASSYRDRSYNSPLHFGNGTRLTVT.

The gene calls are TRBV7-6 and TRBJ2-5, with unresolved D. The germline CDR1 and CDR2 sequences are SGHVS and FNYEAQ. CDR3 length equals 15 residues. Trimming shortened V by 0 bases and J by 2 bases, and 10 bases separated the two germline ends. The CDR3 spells CASSLARLAQETQYF. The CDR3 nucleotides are TGTGCCAGCAGCTTAGCGCGACTTGCTCAAGAGACCCAGTACTTC.

Here the CDR3 DNA reads TGCAGCGTTGGGGCAGTTAACAATGAGCAGTTCTTC. It codes for CSVGAVNNEQFF. The chain recombines TRBV29-1 with TRBJ2-1; no definite D call. The CDR3 is made up of 12 amino acids. V dropped 4 bases and J dropped 5 bases, with 9 bases sitting between them. The V gene's germline CDR1 is SQVTM and CDR2 ANQGSEA.

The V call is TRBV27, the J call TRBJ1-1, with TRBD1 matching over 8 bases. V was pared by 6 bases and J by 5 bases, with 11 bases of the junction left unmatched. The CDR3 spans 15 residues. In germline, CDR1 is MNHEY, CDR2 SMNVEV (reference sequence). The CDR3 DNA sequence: TGTGCCAGCAGACTCAGGACAGGGTGGAGAACTGAAGCTTTCTTT. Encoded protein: CASRLRTGWRTEAFF.

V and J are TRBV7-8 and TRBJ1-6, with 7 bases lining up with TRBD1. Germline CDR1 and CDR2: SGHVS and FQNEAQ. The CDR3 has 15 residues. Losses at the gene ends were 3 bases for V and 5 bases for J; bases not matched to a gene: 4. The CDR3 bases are TGTGCCAGCAGCTTTCTACAGGGGAATAATTCACCCCTCCACTTT. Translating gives CASSFLQGNNSPLHF.

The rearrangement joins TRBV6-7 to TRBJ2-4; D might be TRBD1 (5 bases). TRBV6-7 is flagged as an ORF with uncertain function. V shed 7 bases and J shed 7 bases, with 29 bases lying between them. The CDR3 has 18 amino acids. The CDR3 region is CASISPPKGNSSRNIQYF. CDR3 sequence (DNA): TGTGCCAGCATATCCCCCCCAAAGGGGAATAGTTCAAGGAACATTCAGTACTTC.

CDR3 DNA: TGTGCCTGGAGTGTGGGGGACAGAAATGAAGCTTTCTTT. Translation: CAWSVGDRNEAFF. The chain has TRBV30 and TRBJ1-1, with TRBD1 identical over 7 bases. J was trimmed by 7 bases and V by 0 bases; bases with no gene match: 5. CDR1 and CDR2 from the germline V gene are GTSNPN and SVGIG (reference sequence). This CDR3 has 13 amino acids.

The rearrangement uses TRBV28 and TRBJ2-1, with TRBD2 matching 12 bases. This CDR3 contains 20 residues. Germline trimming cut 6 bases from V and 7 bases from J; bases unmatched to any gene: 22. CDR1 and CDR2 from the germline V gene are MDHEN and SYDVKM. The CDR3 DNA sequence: TGTGCCAGCAGGACTGTCGTGGCTAGCGGGAGGGCTGCAACCCGTAATGAGCAGTTCTTC. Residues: CASRTVVASGRAATRNEQFF. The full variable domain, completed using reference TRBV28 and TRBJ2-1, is DVKVTQSSRYLVKRTGEKVFLECVQDMDHENMFWYRQDPGLGLRLIYFSYDVKMKEKGDIPEGYSVSREKKERFSLILESASTNQTSMYLCASRTVVASGRAATRNEQFFGPGTRLTVL.

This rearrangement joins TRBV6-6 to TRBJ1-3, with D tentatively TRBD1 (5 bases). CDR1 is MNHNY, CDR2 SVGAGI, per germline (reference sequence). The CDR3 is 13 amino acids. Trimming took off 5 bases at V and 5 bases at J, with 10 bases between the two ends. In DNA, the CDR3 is TGTGCCAGCAGTCAGGGCACTAGAAACACCATATATTTT. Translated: CASSQGTRNTIYF.

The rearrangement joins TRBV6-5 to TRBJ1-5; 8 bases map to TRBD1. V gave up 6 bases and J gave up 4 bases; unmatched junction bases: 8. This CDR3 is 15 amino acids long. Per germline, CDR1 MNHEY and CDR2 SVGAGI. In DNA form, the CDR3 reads TGTGCCAGCAGCTCAGGGACAGGCGGTAATCAGCCCCAGCATTTT. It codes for CASSSGTGGNQPQHF.

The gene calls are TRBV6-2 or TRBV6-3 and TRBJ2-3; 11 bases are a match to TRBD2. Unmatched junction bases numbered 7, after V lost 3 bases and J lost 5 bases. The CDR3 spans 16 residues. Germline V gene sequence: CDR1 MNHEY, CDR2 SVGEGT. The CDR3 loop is CASSYFLAGGRDTQYF. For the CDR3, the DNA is TGTGCCAGCAGTTATTTTCTAGCGGGAGGTAGAGATACGCAGTATTTT.

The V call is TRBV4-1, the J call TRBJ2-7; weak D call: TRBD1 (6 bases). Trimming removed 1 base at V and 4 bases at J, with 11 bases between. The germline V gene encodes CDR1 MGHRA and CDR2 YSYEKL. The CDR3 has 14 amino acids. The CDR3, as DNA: TGCGCCAGCAGCCAAGTCGGACAGAAATACGAGCAGTACTTC. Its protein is CASSQVGQKYEQYF.

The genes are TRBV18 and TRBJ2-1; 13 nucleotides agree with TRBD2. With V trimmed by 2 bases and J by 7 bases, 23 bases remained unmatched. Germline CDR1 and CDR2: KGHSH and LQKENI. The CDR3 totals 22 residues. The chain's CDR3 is CASSPGFRAGGGLAGARNEQFF. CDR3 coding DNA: TGTGCCAGCTCACCAGGATTTCGCGCAGGGGGCGGACTAGCGGGAGCACGAAATGAGCAGTTCTTC.